Below are 14 T cell receptor beta chains sequenced from a single sample in a study of cytomegalovirus exposure and HLA in healthy donors. Both 60 Vbeta primers and 13 Jbeta primers went into the PCR. Clones were read by immunoSEQ multiplex PCR, and TCRdb kept only the in-frame ones, dropping some. The sample consists of about 200,000 clones, more than 60% of them appearing once. Sequenced input: PBMCs. These receptors all stem from a man in his fifties in good health and CMV-seronegative.

The J gene is TRBJ2-7, the V gene TRBV4-1, with D perhaps matching TRBD2 (5 bases). Germline V gene data show CDR1 as MGHRA and CDR2 as YSYEKL. V lost 7 bases and J 1 base, leaving 14 bases between the germline ends. The length of the CDR3 is 14 residues. This chain's CDR3 is CASTLGSASYEQYF. CDR3 bases: TGCGCCAGCACCTTAGGGAGCGCTTCCTACGAGCAGTACTTC.

This clone has a single count. The chain couples TRBV4-2 to TRBJ2-5; possible D gene TRBD2, 5 bases. The DNA end lines up better with TRBJ2-7; the J call may be wrong. CDR3 size: 12 residues. Germline loops: CDR1 LGHNA, CDR2 YNFKEQ. CDR3 protein: CASSQTGYEQYF. CDR3 bases: TGTGCCAGCAGCCAAACGGGGTACGAGCAGTACTTC.

This clone was counted only a few times. The chain has TRBV18 and TRBJ2-1; 7 positions match TRBD2. The CDR3 extends over 14 amino acids. CDR1 KGHSH and CDR2 LQKENI come from the germline V gene. J gave up 5 bases and V 3 bases, and 4 bases lay outside the gene matches. This CDR3 reads CASSPYSGDNEQFF. The CDR3 nucleotides are TGTGCCAGCTCACCGTACAGCGGGGACAATGAGCAGTTCTTC. Complete variable domain (other parts from reference TRBV18 and TRBJ2-1): NAGVMQNPRHLVRRRGQEARLRCSPMKGHSHVYWYRQLPEEGLKFMVYLQKENIIDESGMPKERFSAEFPKEGPSILRIQQVVRGDSAAYFCASSPYSGDNEQFFGPGTRLTVL.

V and J are TRBV18 and TRBJ2-7, with a possible D match to TRBD1 (6 bases). This CDR3 has 14 residues. Deletions cut 5 bases from V and 6 bases from J, with 17 bases between. CDR1 and CDR2 (germline): KGHSH, LQKENI. The CDR3 sequence: CASSINRANVEQYF. The CDR3 bases are TGTGCCAGCTCAATAAACAGGGCCAACGTCGAGCAGTACTTC.

The rearrangement joins TRBV9 to TRBJ2-2; D may be TRBD2 (6 bases). From germline, CDR1 is SGDLS and CDR2 YYNGEE. The germline V and J ends were trimmed by 3 bases and 6 bases, with 18 bases remaining between them. This CDR3 has 16 residues. The CDR3 nucleotides read TGTGCCAGCAGCGCCCCATGGGGGGAAGCGGCCGGGGAGCTGTTTTTT. This codes for CASSAPWGEAAGELFF.

The chain recombines TRBV7-9 with TRBJ2-3; TRBD1 is a possible D gene (6 bases). CDR3 length: 15 residues. The germline V and J ends were trimmed by 0 bases and 0 bases, with 7 bases remaining between them. Germline CDR1 reads SEHNR; CDR2 reads FQNEAQ (reference sequence). The CDR3 bases are TGTGCCAGCAGCTTAGCGGACAGCAGCACAGATACGCAGTATTTT. Encoded protein: CASSLADSSTDTQYF.

This clone was recorded once. The chain carries TRBV28 and TRBJ2-2; 10 bases line up with TRBD2. The V segment lost 3 bases and the J segment 0 bases; nucleotides outside the gene matches: 7. The CDR3 extends over 18 amino acids. Germline V gene sequence: CDR1 MDHEN, CDR2 SYDVKM. The CDR3 bases are TGTGCCAGCAGTTTCGGAGCGGGAGGGATATCGAACACCGGGGAGCTGTTTTTT. Amino acid sequence: CASSFGAGGISNTGELFF.

This chain joins TRBV6-6 and TRBJ2-7, with 10 bases aligning to TRBD1. Germline V gives CDR1 MNHNY, CDR2 SVGAGI (reference sequence). The length of the CDR3 is 16 residues. The V and J ends lost 2 bases and 2 bases, in that order; junction bases with no gene match: 6. The CDR3 bases are TGTGCCAGCAGTTACCCCGGGACAGGGGAACCCTACGAGCAGTACTTC. This codes for CASSYPGTGEPYEQYF.

The gene calls are TRBV11-3 and TRBJ1-1; maybe TRBD1 (5 bases). The V and J ends lost 1 base and 6 bases respectively, with 12 bases between them. The CDR3 contains 14 residues. Germline CDR1 is SGHNT and CDR2 is YENEEA. The CDR3 here is CASSLGPDRAEAFF. CDR3 in DNA: TGTGCCAGCAGCTTAGGCCCCGACAGAGCTGAAGCTTTCTTT.

This clone was counted once. The chain links TRBV28 to TRBJ2-4; 9 bases match TRBD2. The CDR3 contains 13 residues. Trimming cost V 2 bases and J 8 bases; bases outside gene matches: 1. Germline CDR1 MDHEN, CDR2 SYDVKM. CDR3 coding DNA: TGTGCCAGCAGTTTAAGGACTAGCGACATTCAGTACTTC. Residues: CASSLRTSDIQYF.

The chain is built from TRBV6-5 and TRBJ2-7, with D perhaps TRBD2 (6 bases). The CDR3 extends over 16 amino acids. V was shortened by 1 base and J by 4 bases, with 17 bases between the two germline ends. From germline, CDR1 is MNHEY and CDR2 SVGAGI. As DNA, the CDR3 is TGTGCCAGCAGTTACTGGCCTACTAGGGGAGGATACGAGCAGTACTTC. Encoded protein: CASSYWPTRGGYEQYF.

The rearrangement uses TRBV27 and TRBJ2-7; D uncertain. The germline gives CDR1 MNHEY, CDR2 SMNVEV (reference sequence). The V end lost 6 bases, the J end lost 6 bases, and 12 bases lay between the germline ends. This CDR3 contains 12 residues. This chain's CDR3 is CASSSQFSEQYF. The CDR3 DNA sequence: TGTGCCAGCAGCTCCCAGTTTTCCGAGCAGTACTTC.

The J gene is TRBJ2-5, the V gene TRBV6-6; 12 bases align to TRBD2. The V gene end was trimmed by 7 bases and the J gene end by 8 bases; junction bases not matched to a gene: 8. This CDR3 has 14 residues. CDR1 is MNHNY and CDR2 is SVGAGI in the germline V gene (reference sequence). The CDR3 sequence is CASTRLAGVGTQYF. The CDR3 region has the DNA TGTGCCAGCACTCGACTAGCGGGAGTGGGTACCCAGTACTTC.

The chain combines TRBV6-5 with TRBJ2-1, with TRBD1 identical over 8 bases. J was trimmed by 5 bases and V by 2 bases; bases with no gene match: 5. This CDR3 contains 15 residues. The V gene's germline CDR1 is MNHEY and CDR2 SVGAGI. The CDR3 protein is CASSYADRGNNEQFF. Here the CDR3 DNA reads TGTGCCAGCAGTTACGCCGACAGGGGCAACAATGAGCAGTTCTTC.